Below are 14 T cell receptor beta chains sequenced from a single sample in a study of CD8+ T cells in alopecia areata (dated 2018 in TCRdb). What the treatment or condition label conveys for this sample: oral pan-JAK inhibitor, 5-10 mg twice daily. Library construction relied on the immunoSEQ multiplex PCR assay. For TCR sequencing, RNA was extracted from every sample and reverse transcribed into cDNA to serve as template. As stored in TCRdb, this immuneACCESS dataset retains in-frame rearrangements with V and J assigned. A fraction of the clones does not appear; measured against another copy, unresolved V genes explain less than half of the discrepancy, and the remainder lacks a known reason. The sample records some 210,000 clones, 66% of which are singletons. More than 1% of the sample comes from the top ten. This sample comprised CD4+ T cells sorted from blood, obtained around week 44, from a patient treated with tofacitinib. Receptors originate from a human donor with alopecia areata.

V usage is TRBV29-1 and J usage is TRBJ1-2, with D perhaps matching TRBD1 (6 bases). Trimming took off 7 bases at V and 4 bases at J, with 16 bases between the two ends. Germline values: CDR1 SQVTM, CDR2 ANQGSEA. This CDR3 comprises 13 residues. The CDR3 DNA reads as TGCAGCGGACAACAGGGAGTGGGCTATGGCTACACCTTC. It codes for CSGQQGVGYGYTF.

This clone was counted only a few times. V and J are TRBV27 and TRBJ2-7; 10 nucleotides match TRBD1. V shed 4 bases and J 5 bases; nucleotides not matched to a gene: 5. CDR3 length: 14 amino acids. Looked up from germline, CDR1 is MNHEY and CDR2 is SMNVEV (reference sequence). The CDR3 here is CASSSLGQGDEQYF. CDR3 DNA sequence: TGTGCCAGCAGTTCTCTAGGACAGGGGGACGAGCAGTACTTC.

V and J are TRBV29-1 and TRBJ1-1; D is unclear. Germline V gene sequence: CDR1 SQVTM, CDR2 ANQGSEA. V dropped 1 base and J dropped 7 bases, with 4 bases sitting between them. This CDR3 spans 10 amino acids. CDR3 loop: CSVEVYEAFF. The CDR3 nucleotides are TGCAGCGTTGAAGTTTATGAAGCTTTCTTT. Variable domain in full (rest from reference TRBV29-1 and TRBJ1-1): SAVISQKPSRDICQRGTSLTIQCQVDSQVTMMFWYRQQPGQSLTLIATANQGSEATYESGFVIDKFPISRPNLTFSTLTVSNMSPEDSSIYLCSVEVYEAFFGQGTRLTVV.

The chain employs TRBV7-9 and TRBJ2-3; tentative D call: TRBD2 (6 bases). Trimming stripped 5 bases from V and 0 bases from J, with 15 bases between. There are 16 residues in the CDR3. CDR1 and CDR2 from the germline V gene are SEHNR and FQNEAQ (reference sequence). The CDR3 DNA sequence: TGTGCCAGCAGCCCCGGGACTGGGACTAGCACAGATACGCAGTATTTT. Protein product: CASSPGTGTSTDTQYF.

The chain employs TRBV29-1 and TRBJ1-2, with D perhaps TRBD1 (6 bases). The V end was cut by 7 bases, the J end by 8 bases, with 14 bases between. The CDR3 length is 11 residues. Germline-derived CDR1 and CDR2 are SQVTM and ANQGSEA. The CDR3 nucleotides are TGCAGCGCCCTGGGGGCGGAAGGCTACACCTTC. Translation: CSALGAEGYTF.

This clone has just a few counts. CDR3 sequence reads: CAISVGQGSNQPQHF. CDR3 bases: TGTGCCATCAGTGTCGGACAGGGTAGCAATCAGCCCCAGCATTTT. The chain joins TRBV10-3 to TRBJ1-5; 8 bases are shared with TRBD1. The germline gives CDR1 ENHRY, CDR2 SYGVKD. After removal of 4 bases from V and 0 bases from J, the junction contained 2 bases not matched to a gene. The CDR3 consists of 15 residues.

V is TRBV30 and J is TRBJ1-2, with 10 bases that match TRBD1. CDR3 length equals 14 residues. V trimming: 6 bases; J trimming: 3 bases; junction bases outside the gene matches: 7. Germline CDR1 GTSNPN, CDR2 SVGIG (reference sequence). CDR3 in DNA: TGTGCCTGTGAGCTGGGACAGGGGCACTATGGCTACACCTTC. Its protein product is CACELGQGHYGYTF. The entire variable domain, with the rest obtained from reference TRBV30 and TRBJ1-2, is as follows: SQTIHQWPATLVQPVGSPLSLECTVEGTSNPNLYWYRQAAGRGLQLLFYSVGIGQISSEVPQNLSASRPQDRQFILSSKKLLLSDSGFYLCACELGQGHYGYTFGSGTRLTVV.

The rearrangement joins TRBV7-9 to TRBJ1-5; no clear D. The germline V gene encodes CDR1 SEHNR and CDR2 FQNEAQ (reference sequence). V lost 4 bases and J 4 bases, leaving 14 bases between the germline ends. The CDR3 length is 15 residues. CDR3 nucleotide sequence: TGTGCCAGCAGCTCGACCGGCCAGTCGAATCAGCCCCAGCATTTT. It is translated as CASSSTGQSNQPQHF.

The chain couples TRBV30 to TRBJ1-2; D may be TRBD1 (6 bases). Germline loops: CDR1 GTSNPN, CDR2 SVGIG (reference sequence). The ends were cut back, 3 bases at V and 4 bases at J, with 15 bases in the middle. The CDR3 consists of 14 residues. The CDR3 sequence is CAWRVPGQIYGYTF. CDR3 nucleotide sequence: TGTGCCTGGAGAGTCCCCGGACAGATCTATGGCTACACCTTC.

V is TRBV6-1 and J is TRBJ2-5, with D perhaps given as TRBD1 or TRBD2 (6 bases each). The CDR3 contains 14 residues. Looked up from germline, CDR1 is MNHNS and CDR2 is SASEGT. V lost 6 bases, J lost 1 base, and 12 bases lay in between. This chain's CDR3 is CASSRGGGQETQYF. For the CDR3, the DNA is TGTGCCAGCAGCAGAGGAGGGGGCCAAGAGACCCAGTACTTC.

Only a few counts were recorded for this clone. The chain recombines TRBV13 with TRBJ1-2; D is ambiguous. In germline, CDR1 is PRHDT, CDR2 FYEKMQ (reference sequence). V was trimmed by 1 base and J by 2 bases, leaving 8 bases between them. The CDR3 consists of 14 residues. The CDR3 is CASSLVQENYGYTF. In nucleotides, the CDR3 is TGTGCCAGCAGCTTAGTTCAGGAGAACTATGGCTACACCTTC.

This clone was recorded once. The chain has TRBV5-6 and TRBJ2-6; D is unclear. Trimming removed 1 base at V and 3 bases at J, with 11 bases between. Germline V lookup: CDR1 SGHDT, CDR2 YYEEEE. This CDR3 is 16 amino acids long. CDR3 protein: CASSLYGLDGANVLTF. The CDR3 coding sequence is TGTGCCAGCAGCTTGTACGGGCTGGATGGGGCCAACGTCCTGACTTTC.

J is TRBJ2-7 and V is TRBV29-1; D call uncertain. This CDR3 spans 13 amino acids. V was clipped by 4 bases and J by 2 bases, with 12 bases between them. Germline V gene lookup returns CDR1 SQVTM and CDR2 ANQGSEA. The CDR3 DNA follows: TGCAGCGTTGGACAAAACCCCCCCTACGAGCAGTACTTC. Protein: CSVGQNPPYEQYF.

There are a few counts of this clone. The rearrangement uses TRBV7-2 and TRBJ1-1; TRBD1 matches 10 bases. Germline V lookup: CDR1 SGHTA, CDR2 FQGNSA. J lost 2 bases, V lost 3 bases, and 3 bases had no gene match. The CDR3 covers 15 residues. The CDR3 nucleotides read TGTGCCAGCAGCTTCGGGACAGGGGCTAACACTGAAGCTTTCTTT. Translation: CASSFGTGANTEAFF.